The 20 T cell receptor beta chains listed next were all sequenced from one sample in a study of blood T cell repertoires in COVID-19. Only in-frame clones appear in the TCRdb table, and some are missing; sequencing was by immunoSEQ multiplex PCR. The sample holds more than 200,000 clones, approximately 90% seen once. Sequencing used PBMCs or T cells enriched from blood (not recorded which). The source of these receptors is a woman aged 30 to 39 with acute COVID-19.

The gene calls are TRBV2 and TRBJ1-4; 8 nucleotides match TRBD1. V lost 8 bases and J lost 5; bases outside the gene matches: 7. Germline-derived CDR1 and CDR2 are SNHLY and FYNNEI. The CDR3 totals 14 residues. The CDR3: CASSGQGQNEKLFF. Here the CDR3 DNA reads TGTGCCAGCTCTGGACAGGGCCAGAATGAAAAACTGTTTTTT.

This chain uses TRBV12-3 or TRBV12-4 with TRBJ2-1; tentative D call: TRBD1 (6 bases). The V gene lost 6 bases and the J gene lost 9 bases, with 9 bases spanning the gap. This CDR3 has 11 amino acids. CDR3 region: CASRQGPEQFF. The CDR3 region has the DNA TGTGCCAGCAGACAGGGTCCTGAGCAGTTCTTC.

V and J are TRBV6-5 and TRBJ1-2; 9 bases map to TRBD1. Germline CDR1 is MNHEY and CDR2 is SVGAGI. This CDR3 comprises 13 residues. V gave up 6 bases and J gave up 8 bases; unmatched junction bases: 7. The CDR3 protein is CASSPIGQGGYTF. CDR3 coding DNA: TGTGCCAGCAGCCCGATCGGACAGGGGGGCTACACCTTC.

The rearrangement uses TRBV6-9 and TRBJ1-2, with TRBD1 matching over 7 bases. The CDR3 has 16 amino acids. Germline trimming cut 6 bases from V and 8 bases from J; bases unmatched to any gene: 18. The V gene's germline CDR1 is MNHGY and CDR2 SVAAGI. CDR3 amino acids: CASRYDRASPLLGYTF. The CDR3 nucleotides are TGTGCCAGCAGGTATGACAGGGCGTCTCCCCTTCTCGGCTACACCTTC.

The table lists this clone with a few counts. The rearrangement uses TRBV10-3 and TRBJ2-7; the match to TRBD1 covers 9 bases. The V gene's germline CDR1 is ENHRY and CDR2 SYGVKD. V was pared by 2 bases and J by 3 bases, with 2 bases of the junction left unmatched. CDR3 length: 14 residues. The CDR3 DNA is TGTGCCATCAGTGAGGGGACAGGGAGCTACGAGCAGTACTTC. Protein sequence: CAISEGTGSYEQYF.

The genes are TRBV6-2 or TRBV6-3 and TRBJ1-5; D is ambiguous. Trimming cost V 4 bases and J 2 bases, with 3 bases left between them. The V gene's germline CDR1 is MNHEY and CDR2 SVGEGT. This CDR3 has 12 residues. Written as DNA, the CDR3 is TGTGCCAGCAGTTCCGGCAATCAGCCCCAGCATTTT. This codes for CASSSGNQPQHF.

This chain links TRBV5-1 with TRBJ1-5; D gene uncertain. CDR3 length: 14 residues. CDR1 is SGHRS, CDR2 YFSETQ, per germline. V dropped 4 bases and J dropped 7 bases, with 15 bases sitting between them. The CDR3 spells CASSSGLQGQPQHF. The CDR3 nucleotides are TGCGCCAGCAGCAGCGGGCTTCAAGGGCAGCCCCAGCATTTT.

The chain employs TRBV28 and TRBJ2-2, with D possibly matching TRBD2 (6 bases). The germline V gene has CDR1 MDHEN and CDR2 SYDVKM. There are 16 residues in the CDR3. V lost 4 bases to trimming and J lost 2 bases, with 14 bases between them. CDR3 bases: TGTGCCAGCAGTTCCCTGGCGGGATTAAACACCGGGGAGCTGTTTTTT. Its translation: CASSSLAGLNTGELFF.

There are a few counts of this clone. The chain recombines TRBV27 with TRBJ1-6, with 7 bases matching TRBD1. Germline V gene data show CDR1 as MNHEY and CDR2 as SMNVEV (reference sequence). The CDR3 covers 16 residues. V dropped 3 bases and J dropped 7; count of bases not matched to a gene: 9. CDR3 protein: CASSLAPQGSNSPLHF. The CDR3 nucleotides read TGTGCCAGCAGTTTGGCCCCACAGGGGTCAAATTCACCCCTCCACTTT.

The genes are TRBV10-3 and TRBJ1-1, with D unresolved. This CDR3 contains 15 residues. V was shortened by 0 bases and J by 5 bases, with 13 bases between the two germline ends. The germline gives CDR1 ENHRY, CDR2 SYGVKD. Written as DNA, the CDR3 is TGTGCCATCAGTGAGTCGTGGGAGGGATGGACTGAAGCTTTCTTT. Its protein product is CAISESWEGWTEAFF.

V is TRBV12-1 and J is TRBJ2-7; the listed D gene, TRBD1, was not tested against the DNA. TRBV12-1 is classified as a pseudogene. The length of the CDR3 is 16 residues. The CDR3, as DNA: TGTGCCAGCAGTTCAACCCGCAGACAGGGTAACTACGAGCAGTACTTC. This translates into CASSSTRRQGNYEQYF.

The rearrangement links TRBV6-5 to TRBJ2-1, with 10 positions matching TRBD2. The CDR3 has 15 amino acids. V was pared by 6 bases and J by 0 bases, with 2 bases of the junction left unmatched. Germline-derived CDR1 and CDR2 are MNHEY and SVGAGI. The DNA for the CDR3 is TGTGCCAGCAGGGGACTAGCGAGCTCCTACAATGAGCAGTTCTTC. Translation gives CASRGLASSYNEQFF.

In DNA form, the CDR3 reads TGCAGCGCCTTCGGGGGGGGTGAGCAGTTCTTC. Translation: CSAFGGGEQFF. The rearrangement joins TRBV29-1 to TRBJ2-1; 8 bases fit TRBD2. Germline values: CDR1 SQVTM, CDR2 ANQGSEA. The CDR3 length is 11 residues. V was clipped by 7 bases and J by 9 bases; unmatched bases: 5.

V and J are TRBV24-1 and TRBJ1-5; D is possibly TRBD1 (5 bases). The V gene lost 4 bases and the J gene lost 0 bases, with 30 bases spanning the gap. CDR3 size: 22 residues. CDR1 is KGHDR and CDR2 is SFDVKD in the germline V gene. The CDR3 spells CATSELRVIGPWVDNSNQPQHF. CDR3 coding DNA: TGTGCCACCAGTGAGCTCAGGGTGATAGGACCTTGGGTCGACAATAGCAATCAGCCCCAGCATTTT.

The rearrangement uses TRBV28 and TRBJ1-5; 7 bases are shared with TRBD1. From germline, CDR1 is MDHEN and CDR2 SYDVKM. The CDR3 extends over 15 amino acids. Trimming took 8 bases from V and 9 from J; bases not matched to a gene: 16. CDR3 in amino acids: CASQTTQGDIAPQHF. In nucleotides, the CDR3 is TGTGCCAGCCAAACAACGCAGGGGGACATAGCGCCCCAGCATTTT.

CDR3 in DNA: TGCGCCAGCAGCTTGGTTACGGGAAGCACAGATACGCAGTATTTT. This encodes CASSLVTGSTDTQYF. The chain has TRBV5-1 and TRBJ2-3, with a weak D call TRBD2 (5 bases). The germline CDR1 and CDR2 sequences are SGHRS and YFSETQ. V dropped 0 bases and J dropped 0 bases, with 8 bases sitting between them. The CDR3 runs 15 residues. The full variable domain, completed using reference TRBV5-1 and TRBJ2-3, is KAGVTQTPRYLIKTRGQQVTLSCSPISGHRSVSWYQQTPGQGLQFLFEYFSETQRNKGNFPGRFSGRQFSNSRSEMNVSTLELGDSALYLCASSLVTGSTDTQYFGPGTRLTVL.

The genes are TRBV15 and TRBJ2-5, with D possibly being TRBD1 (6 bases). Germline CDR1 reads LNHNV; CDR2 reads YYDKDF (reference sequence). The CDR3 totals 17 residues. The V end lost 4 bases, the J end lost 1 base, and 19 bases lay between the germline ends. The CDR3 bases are TGTGCCACCAGCATGGGAAGGGGGTCTCCGTCCCAAGAGACCCAGTACTTC. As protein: CATSMGRGSPSQETQYF.

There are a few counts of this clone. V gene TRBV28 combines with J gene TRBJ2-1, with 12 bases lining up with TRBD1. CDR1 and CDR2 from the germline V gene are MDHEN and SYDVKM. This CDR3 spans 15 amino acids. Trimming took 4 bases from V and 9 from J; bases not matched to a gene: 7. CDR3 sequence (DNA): TGTGCCAGCAGTTCAGCCGGGACAGGGGGCAGTGAGCAGTTCTTC. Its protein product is CASSSAGTGGSEQFF.

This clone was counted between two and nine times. CDR3 residues: CASSQDGRVWYGYTF. The CDR3 bases are TGTGCCAGCAGCCAAGATGGGAGGGTTTGGTATGGCTACACCTTC. The gene calls are TRBV3-1 (or the pseudogene TRBV3-2) and TRBJ1-2; no definite D call. CDR3 size: 15 residues. Germline V gene data show CDR1 as LGHDT and CDR2 as YNNKEL (reference sequence). The germline V and J ends were trimmed by 0 bases and 5 bases, with 13 bases remaining between them.

The CDR3 reads CASSGRVGTEAFF. The CDR3 DNA is TGCGCCAGCAGTGGCAGGGTGGGCACTGAAGCTTTCTTT. The chain couples TRBV10-1 to TRBJ1-1, with a tentative D call TRBD1 (5 bases). Trimming removed 4 bases at V and 4 bases at J, with 10 bases between. Germline CDR1 reads WNHNN; CDR2 reads SYGVQD (reference sequence). The CDR3 has 13 residues.